This TCR beta chain was identified during a study of blood T cell repertoires in COVID-19. Study-level information: The study drew acute and convalescent COVID-19 samples from the United States, Italy and Spain.

Trimming took off 1 base at V and 1 base at J, with 6 bases between the two ends. The CDR3 extends over 13 amino acids. The germline V gene has CDR1 SGHTS and CDR2 YDEGEE. Sequencing was performed with immunoSEQ multiplex PCR; in TCRdb, only in-frame clones are kept and a portion is missing. The data contain about 190,000 clones, roughly 88% of them seen just once; the ten biggest clones take up about 6.8%. The receptor was isolated from a woman aged 40 to 50 who had recovered from COVID-19. The rearrangement links TRBV5-8 to TRBJ2-7; no firm D call. The sample comprised peripheral blood. CDR3 protein: CASSLSFSYEQYF. DNA of the CDR3: TGTGCCAGCAGCTTGTCGTTTTCCTACGAGCAGTACTTC.